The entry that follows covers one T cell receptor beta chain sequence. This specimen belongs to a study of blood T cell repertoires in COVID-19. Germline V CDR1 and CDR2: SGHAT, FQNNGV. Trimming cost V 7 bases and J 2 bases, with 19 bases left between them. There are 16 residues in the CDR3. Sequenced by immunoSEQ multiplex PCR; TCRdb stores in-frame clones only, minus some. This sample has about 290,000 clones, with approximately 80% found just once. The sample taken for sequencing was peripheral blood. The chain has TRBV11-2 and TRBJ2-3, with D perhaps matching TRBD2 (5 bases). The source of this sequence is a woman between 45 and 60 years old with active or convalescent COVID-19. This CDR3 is CASKGPMTGVTDTQYF. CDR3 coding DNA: TGTGCCAGCAAGGGCCCGATGACCGGGGTCACAGATACGCAGTATTTT.